A single sample gave rise to the 28 T cell receptor beta chains below, sequenced in a study of Graves' ophthalmopathy and Graves' hyperthyroidism (dated by TCRdb to the late 2010s). Sequencer: Illumina HiSeq 2000. For repertoire sequencing, TCR beta CDR3 regions were amplified from RNA transcripts. The first round was an RT-PCR using HTBI primers with the Qiagen OneStep RT-PCR kit, and this first round was followed by a second-round multiplex PCR, then size selection and purification. TCRdb trimmed the raw reads at Q25, called clones with MiXCR and kept productive beta chains. Rows are combined by CDR3 protein, so each entry shows the most common genes and DNA. Counted in this sample were over a million distinct CDR3 sequences; about 40% of them appeared once. Around 10% of the sample rests with the top ten. What was sequenced was peripheral blood or thyroid tissue (not recorded which). These receptors all stem from an adult man with Graves' hyperthyroidism.

The genes are TRBV10-2 and TRBJ2-5; D perhaps matches TRBD1 (6 bases). Germline V lookup: CDR1 WSHSY, CDR2 SAAADI. The CDR3 runs 16 residues. Trimming removed 6 bases from V and 4 bases from J, with 21 bases in between. The DNA for the CDR3 is TGCGCCAGCAGAGAGGAGGACAGCTGGTCCGGAGAGACCCAGTACTTC. This encodes CASREEDSWSGETQYF.

This clonotype was detected many times. This chain uses TRBV9 with TRBJ2-7, with 7 bases fitting TRBD2. This CDR3 is built from 15 residues. The ends lost 2 bases at V and 4 bases at J; junction bases unmatched: 9. Germline V lookup: CDR1 SGDLS, CDR2 YYNGEE. This CDR3 is CASSVAAGSGYEQYF. The CDR3 nucleotides read TGTGCCAGCAGCGTGGCAGCGGGGAGTGGATACGAGCAGTACTTC.

The V gene is TRBV12-3 or TRBV12-4, the J gene TRBJ2-5; D is possibly TRBD1 (6 bases). The CDR3 contains 14 residues. V was clipped by 5 bases and J by 0 bases, with 10 bases between them. CDR3 in amino acids: CASSGDRNQETQYF. The CDR3 DNA follows: TGTGCCAGCAGTGGAGACAGGAACCAAGAGACCCAGTACTTC.

This clonotype came up many times. This chain joins TRBV19 and TRBJ1-5; possibly TRBD1 for D (6 bases). This CDR3 comprises 16 residues. Between the trimmed V and J ends, which lost 4 bases and 0 bases, there was a span of 13 bases. Germline loops: CDR1 LNHDA, CDR2 SQIVND (reference sequence). The CDR3 bases are TGTGCCAGTAGTACCTGGGAGGGGGGTAGCAATCAGCCCCAGCATTTT. Its protein is CASSTWEGGSNQPQHF.

V and J are TRBV7-9 and TRBJ2-3; no firm D call. This CDR3 comprises 17 residues. CDR1 SEHNR and CDR2 FQNEAQ come from the germline V gene (reference sequence). Trimming left V 5 bases short and J 1 base short, with 19 bases between. The DNA for the CDR3 is TGTGCCAGCAGCACTTTACCCCTTTCACCCGGCACAGATACGCAGTATTTT. This gives the protein CASSTLPLSPGTDTQYF.

V gene TRBV10-3 combines with J gene TRBJ1-6; D perhaps matches TRBD1 (5 bases). Germline CDR1 and CDR2: ENHRY and SYGVKD. The V and J ends lost 2 bases and 6 bases respectively, with 14 bases between them. The CDR3 covers 16 residues. The CDR3 protein is CAISEAKGRFNSPLHF. CDR3 coding DNA: TGTGCCATCAGTGAGGCTAAGGGACGCTTTAATTCACCCCTCCACTTT.

This clonotype showed up many times. V and J are TRBV7-8 and TRBJ1-3, with unresolved D. From germline, CDR1 is SGHVS and CDR2 FQNEAQ. The CDR3 consists of 16 residues. With 5 bases removed from V and 0 bases from J, the gap between germline ends came to 14 bases. CDR3 amino acids: CASSPDPFTSGNTIYF. The DNA of the CDR3 is TGTGCCAGCAGCCCTGACCCGTTCACCTCTGGAAACACCATATATTTT.

This clonotype was counted between two and nine times. The chain joins TRBV9 to TRBJ1-1; tentative D call: TRBD1 (5 bases). CDR1 and CDR2 from the germline V gene are SGDLS and YYNGEE. CDR3 length equals 14 residues. V dropped 7 bases and J dropped 0 bases, with 13 bases sitting between them. The CDR3: CASLQTVMNTEAFF. For the CDR3, the DNA is TGTGCCAGCCTCCAGACAGTCATGAACACTGAAGCTTTCTTT.

The chain employs TRBV7-2 and TRBJ2-5, with D maybe TRBD1 (5 bases). The V end lost 2 bases, the J end lost 3 bases, and 10 bases lay between the germline ends. The CDR3 length is 14 residues. In germline, CDR1 is SGHTA, CDR2 FQGNSA. The CDR3 is CASSLWEGEETQYF. The CDR3 DNA reads as TGTGCCAGCAGCTTATGGGAAGGGGAAGAGACCCAGTACTTC.

The gene calls are TRBV11-1 and TRBJ1-6; TRBD1 is a possible D gene (6 bases). There are 17 residues in the CDR3. Trimming took 5 bases from V and 6 from J, leaving 20 bases between them. The germline V gene has CDR1 SGHAT and CDR2 FQDESV (reference sequence). CDR3 sequence (DNA): TGTGCCAGCAGCCCCCCTAAGCCAGGGGTTGGTAATTCACCCCTCCACTTT. Translated, it gives CASSPPKPGVGNSPLHF.

The chain couples TRBV7-4 to TRBJ2-7; TRBD1 aligns across 7 bases. Losses at the gene ends were 5 bases for V and 2 bases for J; bases not matched to a gene: 6. CDR1 is SGHVT, CDR2 SQSDAQ, per germline. CDR3 length: 14 amino acids. The CDR3 coding sequence is TGTGCCAGCAGCGCCACAGGGGCGGCCTACGAGCAGTACTTC. Protein sequence: CASSATGAAYEQYF. The entire variable domain, with the rest obtained from reference TRBV7-4 and TRBJ2-7, is as follows: GAGVSQSPRYKVAKRGRDVALRCDSISGHVTLYWYRQTLGQGSEVLTYSQSDAQRDKSGRPSGRFSAERPERSVSTLKIQRTEQGDSAVYLCASSATGAAYEQYFGPGTRLTVT.

There are a few counts of this clonotype. The chain recombines TRBV25-1 with TRBJ1-6, with D unclear. Trimming took off 5 bases at V and 0 bases at J, with 11 bases between the two ends. Germline V gene lookup returns CDR1 MGHDK and CDR2 SYGVNS. The CDR3 has 16 amino acids. The chain's CDR3 is CASSLSSSSYNSPLHF. The CDR3, as DNA: TGTGCCAGCAGTTTATCTAGCAGCTCCTATAATTCACCCCTCCACTTT.

This clonotype was seen many times. This chain connects TRBV10-2 to TRBJ1-1, with D perhaps TRBD1 (6 bases). Germline V gene lookup returns CDR1 WSHSY and CDR2 SAAADI. V was trimmed by 4 bases and J by 1 base, leaving 10 bases between them. This CDR3 region has 14 residues. CDR3 residues: CASSVTGWNTEAFF. The CDR3 nucleotides read TGCGCCAGCAGTGTGACAGGATGGAACACTGAAGCTTTCTTT.

This clonotype was counted many times. The gene calls are TRBV2 and TRBJ2-7, with D hard to call. Germline CDR1 and CDR2: SNHLY and FYNNEI. The CDR3 sequence is 14 residues long. Trimming cost V 3 bases and J 2 bases, with 11 bases left between them. CDR3 sequence reads: CASSDRHAAYEQYF. The CDR3 region has the DNA TGTGCCAGCAGTGATCGACACGCCGCCTACGAGCAGTACTTC.

V usage is TRBV7-6 and J usage is TRBJ2-7; TRBD1 aligns across 9 bases. The CDR3 loop spans 15 amino acids. J gave up 6 bases and V 5 bases, and 11 bases lay outside the gene matches. From germline, CDR1 is SGHVS and CDR2 FNYEAQ. CDR3 region: CASSTRQGGAGEQYF. CDR3 sequence (DNA): TGTGCCAGCAGCACACGACAGGGGGGAGCGGGCGAGCAGTACTTC.

This chain connects TRBV24-1 to TRBJ1-2, with D perhaps matching TRBD1 (5 bases). The CDR3 covers 14 residues. With 4 bases removed from V and 6 bases from J, the gap between germline ends came to 14 bases. CDR1 and CDR2 from the germline V gene are KGHDR and SFDVKD. This CDR3 reads CATSETETADGYTF. Written as DNA, the CDR3 is TGTGCCACCAGTGAGACAGAGACAGCGGATGGCTACACCTTC.

This clonotype has more than one count but fewer than ten. The rearrangement links TRBV5-4 to TRBJ2-7; TRBD2 matches at 9 bases. Trimming cost V 0 bases and J 1 base; bases outside gene matches: 2. This CDR3 contains 15 residues. Per germline, CDR1 SGHNT and CDR2 YYREEE (reference sequence). CDR3 in amino acids: CASSLVLAGSYEQYF. CDR3 DNA: TGTGCCAGCAGCTTGGTTCTAGCGGGGTCCTACGAGCAGTACTTC.

The rearrangement links TRBV10-2 to TRBJ1-5; TRBD1 matches 9 bases. V lost 8 bases, J lost 4 bases, and 9 bases stayed unmatched. The CDR3 has 15 amino acids. Germline loops: CDR1 WSHSY, CDR2 SAAADI. CDR3 region: CASHPTGTGNQPQHF. DNA for the CDR3: TGCGCCAGCCATCCGACCGGGACAGGGAATCAGCCCCAGCATTTT.

The chain is built from TRBV6-1 and TRBJ1-1; D uncertain. Germline CDR1 MNHNS, CDR2 SASEGT. The V and J ends lost 1 base and 11 bases respectively, with 11 bases between them. The CDR3 is 12 residues long. The CDR3 is CASSEGERWAFF. As DNA, the CDR3 is TGTGCCAGCAGTGAAGGGGAGCGCTGGGCTTTCTTT.

Many counts were recorded for this clonotype. The chain couples TRBV7-6 to TRBJ1-5, with D possibly TRBD1 on 5 matching bases. CDR3 length: 17 amino acids. Germline CDR1 is SGHVS and CDR2 is FNYEAQ. V lost 0 bases and J lost 0, with 12 bases in between. CDR3 coding DNA: TGTGCCAGCAGCTTAGCGGTGGCAGGGATTAGCAATCAGCCCCAGCATTTT. This translates into CASSLAVAGISNQPQHF.

The chain has TRBV7-8 and TRBJ1-5, with 9 bases lining up with TRBD1. The germline V gene has CDR1 SGHVS and CDR2 FQNEAQ. The CDR3 runs 16 residues. V lost 1 base and J lost 6; bases outside the gene matches: 7. The CDR3 coding sequence is TGTGCCAGCAGCTTAGGGAGGACAGGGGTTGGTCAGCCCCAGCATTTT. It codes for CASSLGRTGVGQPQHF.

This clonotype appeared many times. The CDR3 sequence: CSASTGTPYNSPLHF. The CDR3 nucleotides are TGCAGTGCTAGCACCGGGACACCCTATAATTCACCCCTCCACTTT. J is TRBJ1-6 and V is TRBV20-1, with D possibly being TRBD1 (6 bases). The CDR3 is 15 residues long. V was trimmed by 3 bases and J by 2 bases, leaving 11 bases between them. CDR1 and CDR2 (germline): DFQATT, SNEGSKA (reference sequence).

Notes on this clonotype: One base away lies a much larger clone, so this may be a sequencing read error. This chain uses TRBV20-1 with TRBJ2-5; perhaps TRBD2 as D (5 bases). Trimming left V 5 bases short and J 5 bases short, with 18 bases between. There are 14 residues in the CDR3. Looked up from germline, CDR1 is DFQATT and CDR2 is SNEGSKA (reference sequence). The CDR3 DNA follows: TGCAGTGCTCCTGGAGCCGAAGGCGGGGAGACCCAGTACTTC. It yields the protein CSAPGAEGGETQYF.

This clonotype came up a few times. The CDR3 sequence: CASSYRDVTEAFF. The CDR3 coding sequence is TGTGCCAGTAGCTACAGGGATGTCACTGAAGCTTTCTTT. The chain links TRBV19 to TRBJ1-1; tentative D call: TRBD1 (6 bases). The germline CDR1 and CDR2 sequences are LNHDA and SQIVND (reference sequence). There are 13 residues in the CDR3. V lost 6 bases and J 4 bases, leaving 12 bases between the germline ends.

CDR3 amino acids: CAIREEKLFF. As DNA, the CDR3 is TGTGCCATCCGGGAGGAAAAACTGTTTTTT. This chain connects TRBV10-3 to TRBJ1-4; no firm D call. Germline CDR1 and CDR2: ENHRY and SYGVKD. CDR3 length: 10 amino acids. Trimming removed 8 bases at V and 8 bases at J, with 6 bases between.

Many counts were recorded for this clonotype. V gene TRBV5-8 combines with J gene TRBJ2-6; no clear D gene. CDR1 and CDR2 (germline): SGHTS, YDEGEE. This CDR3 is 16 amino acids long. Trimming took 1 base from V and 0 from J, leaving 8 bases between them. The CDR3 nucleotides are TGTGCCAGCAGCTTGTTCGGCGGCTCTGGGGCCAACGTCCTGACTTTC. Its protein product is CASSLFGGSGANVLTF.

The chain couples TRBV15 to TRBJ2-2; 8 positions agree with TRBD2. Germline V gene data show CDR1 as LNHNV and CDR2 as YYDKDF (reference sequence). V was pared by 0 bases and J by 3 bases, with 6 bases of the junction left unmatched. This CDR3 contains 17 residues. As DNA, the CDR3 is TGTGCCACCAGCAGAGATCTGAGCGGGGGTTACACCGGGGAGCTGTTTTTT. It translates to CATSRDLSGGYTGELFF.

This clonotype occurred many times. This sequence joins TRBV15 and TRBJ1-2; 9 nucleotides agree with TRBD1. This CDR3 has 13 amino acids. Trimming at V came to 4 bases and at J to 8 bases, leaving 5 bases not matched to a gene. CDR1 LNHNV and CDR2 YYDKDF come from the germline V gene (reference sequence). CDR3 residues: CATSKGQGEGYTF. CDR3 coding DNA: TGTGCCACCAGCAAGGGACAGGGTGAAGGCTACACCTTC.